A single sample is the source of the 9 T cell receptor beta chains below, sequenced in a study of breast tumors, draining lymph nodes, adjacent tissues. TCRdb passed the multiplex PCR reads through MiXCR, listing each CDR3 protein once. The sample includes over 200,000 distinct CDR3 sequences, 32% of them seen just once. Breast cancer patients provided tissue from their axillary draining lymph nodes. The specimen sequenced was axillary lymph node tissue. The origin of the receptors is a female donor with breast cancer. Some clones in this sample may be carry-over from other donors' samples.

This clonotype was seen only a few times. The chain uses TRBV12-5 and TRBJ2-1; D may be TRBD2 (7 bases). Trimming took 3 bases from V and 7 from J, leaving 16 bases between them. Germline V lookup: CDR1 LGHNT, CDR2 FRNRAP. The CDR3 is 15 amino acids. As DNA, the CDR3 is TGTGCTAGTGGTTTCGAGGGGGGAGGGCCGAATGAGCAGTTCTTC. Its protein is CASGFEGGGPNEQFF.

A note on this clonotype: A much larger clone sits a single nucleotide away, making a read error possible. CDR3 sequence (DNA): TGCAGTCCAGCAGCGGGAGTGATAGGGACTGAGCAGTTCTTC. This encodes CSPAAGVIGTEQFF. This sequence joins TRBV20-1 and TRBJ2-1; 8 bases are a match to TRBD2. The V gene end was trimmed by 8 bases and the J gene end by 9 bases; junction bases not matched to a gene: 15. The CDR3 is 14 amino acids. The V gene's germline CDR1 is DFQATT and CDR2 SNEGSKA (reference sequence).

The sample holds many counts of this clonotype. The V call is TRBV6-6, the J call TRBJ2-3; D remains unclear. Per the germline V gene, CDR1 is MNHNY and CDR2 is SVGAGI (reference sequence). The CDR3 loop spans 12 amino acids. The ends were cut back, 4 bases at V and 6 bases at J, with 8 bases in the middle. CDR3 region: CASSSTPDTQYF. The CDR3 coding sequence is TGTGCCAGCAGTTCAACACCGGATACGCAGTATTTT.

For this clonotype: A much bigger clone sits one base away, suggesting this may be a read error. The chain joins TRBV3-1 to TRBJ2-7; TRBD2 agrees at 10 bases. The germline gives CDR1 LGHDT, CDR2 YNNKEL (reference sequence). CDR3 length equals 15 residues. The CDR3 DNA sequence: TGTGCCAGCAGCCCCCGCAGGCTAGCGGGAGCCGAGCGGTACTTC. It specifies CASSPRRLAGAERYF.

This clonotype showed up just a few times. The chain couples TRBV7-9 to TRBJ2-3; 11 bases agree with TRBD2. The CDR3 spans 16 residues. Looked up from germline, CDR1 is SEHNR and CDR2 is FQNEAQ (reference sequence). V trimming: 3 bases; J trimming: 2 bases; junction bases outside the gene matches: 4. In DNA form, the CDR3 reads TGTGCCAGCAGCTTTGGGACTAGCGGCTCCACAGATACGCAGTATTTT. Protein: CASSFGTSGSTDTQYF.

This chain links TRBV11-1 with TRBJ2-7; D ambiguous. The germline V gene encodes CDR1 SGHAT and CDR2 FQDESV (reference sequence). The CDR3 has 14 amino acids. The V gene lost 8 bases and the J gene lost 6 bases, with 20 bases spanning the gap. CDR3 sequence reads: CASLSGAGKGEQYF. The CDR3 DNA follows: TGTGCCAGCTTAAGTGGAGCCGGCAAAGGCGAGCAGTACTTC.

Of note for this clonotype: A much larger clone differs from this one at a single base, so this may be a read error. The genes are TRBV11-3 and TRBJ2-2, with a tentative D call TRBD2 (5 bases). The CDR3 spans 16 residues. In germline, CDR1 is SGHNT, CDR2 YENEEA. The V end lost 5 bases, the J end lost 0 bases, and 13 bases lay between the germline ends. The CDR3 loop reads CASSARGSANTGELFF. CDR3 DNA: TGTGCCAGCAGCGCCCGGGGAAGCGCGAACACCGGGGAGCTGTTTTTT.

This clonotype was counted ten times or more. The CDR3, as DNA: TGCGCCAGCAGCCACCTCCGACGAGGGGACGCCGGGGAGCTGTTTTTT. Encoded protein: CASSHLRRGDAGELFF. V is TRBV4-1 and J is TRBJ2-2; D is tentatively TRBD1 or TRBD2 (5 bases each). The ends were cut back, 3 bases at V and 6 bases at J, with 17 bases in the middle. This CDR3 is 16 amino acids long. The V gene's germline CDR1 is MGHRA and CDR2 YSYEKL.

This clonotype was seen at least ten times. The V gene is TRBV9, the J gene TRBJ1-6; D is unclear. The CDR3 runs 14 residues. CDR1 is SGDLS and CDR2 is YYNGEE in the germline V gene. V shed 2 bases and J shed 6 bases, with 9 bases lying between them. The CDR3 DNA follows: TGTGCCAGCAGCGTCGGAAAGACTAATTCACCCCTCCACTTT. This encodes CASSVGKTNSPLHF.